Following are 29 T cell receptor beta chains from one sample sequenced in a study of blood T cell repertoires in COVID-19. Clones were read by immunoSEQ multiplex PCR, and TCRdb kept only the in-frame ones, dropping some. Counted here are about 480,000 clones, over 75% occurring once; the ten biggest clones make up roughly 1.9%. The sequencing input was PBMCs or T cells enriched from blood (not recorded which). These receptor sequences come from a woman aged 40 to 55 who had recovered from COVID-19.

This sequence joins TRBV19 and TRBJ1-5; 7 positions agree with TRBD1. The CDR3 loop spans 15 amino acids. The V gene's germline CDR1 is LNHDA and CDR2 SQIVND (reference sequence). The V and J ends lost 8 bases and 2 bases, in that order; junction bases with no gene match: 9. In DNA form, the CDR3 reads TGTGCCAGTCTGGGACAGCCGTTGGGCAATCAGCCCCAGCATTTT. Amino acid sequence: CASLGQPLGNQPQHF.

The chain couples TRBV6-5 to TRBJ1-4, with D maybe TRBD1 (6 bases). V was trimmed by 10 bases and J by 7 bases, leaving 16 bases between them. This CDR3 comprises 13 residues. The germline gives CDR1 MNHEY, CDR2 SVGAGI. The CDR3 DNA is TGTGCCACTCGTCGACAGGCGAGTGAAAAACTGTTTTTT. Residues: CATRRQASEKLFF.

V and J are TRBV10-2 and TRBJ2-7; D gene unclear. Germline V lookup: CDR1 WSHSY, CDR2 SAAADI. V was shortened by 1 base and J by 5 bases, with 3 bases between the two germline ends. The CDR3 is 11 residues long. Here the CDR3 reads CASSEYNEQYF. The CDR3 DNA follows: TGCGCCAGCAGTGAGTACAACGAGCAGTACTTC.

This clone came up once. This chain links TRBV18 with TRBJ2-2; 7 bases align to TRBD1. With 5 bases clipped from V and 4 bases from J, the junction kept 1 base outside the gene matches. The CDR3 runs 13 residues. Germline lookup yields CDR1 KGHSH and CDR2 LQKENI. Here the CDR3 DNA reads TGTGCCAGCTCAAGGGGGCCCACCGGGGAGCTGTTTTTT. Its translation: CASSRGPTGELFF.

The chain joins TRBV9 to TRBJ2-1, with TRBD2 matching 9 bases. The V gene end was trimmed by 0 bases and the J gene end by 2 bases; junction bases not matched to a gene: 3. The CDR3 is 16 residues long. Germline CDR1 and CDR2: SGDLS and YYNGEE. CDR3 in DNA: TGTGCCAGCAGCGTAGTTGGCGGGAGGGCCTACAATGAGCAGTTCTTC. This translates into CASSVVGGRAYNEQFF.

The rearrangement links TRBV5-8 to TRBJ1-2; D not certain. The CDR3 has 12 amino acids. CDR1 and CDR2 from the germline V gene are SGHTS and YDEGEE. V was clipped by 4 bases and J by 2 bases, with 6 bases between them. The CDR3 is CASSNLNYGYTF. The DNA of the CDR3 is TGTGCCAGCAGCAATCTCAACTATGGCTACACCTTC.

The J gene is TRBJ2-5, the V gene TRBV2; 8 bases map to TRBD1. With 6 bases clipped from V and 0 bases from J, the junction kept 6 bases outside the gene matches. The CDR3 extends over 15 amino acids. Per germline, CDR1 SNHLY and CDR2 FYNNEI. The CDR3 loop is CASRLDRVDQETQYF. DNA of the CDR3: TGTGCCAGCAGGCTGGACAGGGTGGACCAAGAGACCCAGTACTTC.

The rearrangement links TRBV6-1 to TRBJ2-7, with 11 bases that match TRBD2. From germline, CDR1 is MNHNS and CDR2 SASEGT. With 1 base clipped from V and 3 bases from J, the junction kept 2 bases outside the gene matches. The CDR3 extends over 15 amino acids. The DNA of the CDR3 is TGTGCCAGCAGTGAAGTGGGGACTAGCGGCTACGAGCAGTACTTC. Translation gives CASSEVGTSGYEQYF.

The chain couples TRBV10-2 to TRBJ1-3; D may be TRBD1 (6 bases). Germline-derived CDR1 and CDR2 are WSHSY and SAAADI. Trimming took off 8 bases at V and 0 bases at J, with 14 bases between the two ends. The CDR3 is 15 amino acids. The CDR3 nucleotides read TGCGCCAGCCTCGGACAGTTATCCTCTGGAAACACCATATATTTT. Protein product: CASLGQLSSGNTIYF.

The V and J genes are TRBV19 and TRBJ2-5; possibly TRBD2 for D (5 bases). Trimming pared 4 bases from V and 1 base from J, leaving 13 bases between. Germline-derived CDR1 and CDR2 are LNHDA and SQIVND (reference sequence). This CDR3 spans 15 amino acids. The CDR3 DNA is TGTGCCAGTAGTACCGAAGCGGAACCCCAAGAGACCCAGTACTTC. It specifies CASSTEAEPQETQYF.

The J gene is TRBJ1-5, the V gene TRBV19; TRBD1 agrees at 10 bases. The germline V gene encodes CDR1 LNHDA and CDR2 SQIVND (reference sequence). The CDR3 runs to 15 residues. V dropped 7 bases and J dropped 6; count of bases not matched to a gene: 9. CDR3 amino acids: CASKKMTGGGQPQHF. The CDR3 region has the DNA TGTGCCAGTAAAAAGATGACAGGGGGCGGTCAGCCCCAGCATTTT.

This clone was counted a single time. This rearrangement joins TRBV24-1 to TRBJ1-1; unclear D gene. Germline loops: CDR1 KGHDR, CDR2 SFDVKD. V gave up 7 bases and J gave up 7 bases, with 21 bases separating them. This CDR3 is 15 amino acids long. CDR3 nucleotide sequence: TGTGCCACCAGCGACCGGGATACCCGTACTCATGAAGCTTTCTTT. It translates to CATSDRDTRTHEAFF.

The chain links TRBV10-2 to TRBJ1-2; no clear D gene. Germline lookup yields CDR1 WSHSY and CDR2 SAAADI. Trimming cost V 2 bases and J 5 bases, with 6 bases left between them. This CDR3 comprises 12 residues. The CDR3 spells CASSEPEYGYTF. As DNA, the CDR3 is TGCGCCAGCAGTGAGCCGGAGTATGGCTACACCTTC.

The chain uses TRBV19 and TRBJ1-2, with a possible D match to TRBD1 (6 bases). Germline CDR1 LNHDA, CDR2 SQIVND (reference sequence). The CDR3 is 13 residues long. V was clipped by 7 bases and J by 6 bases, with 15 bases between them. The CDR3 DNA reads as TGTGCCAGTAAGGTCCGGGGGGCCAATGGCTACACCTTC. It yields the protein CASKVRGANGYTF.

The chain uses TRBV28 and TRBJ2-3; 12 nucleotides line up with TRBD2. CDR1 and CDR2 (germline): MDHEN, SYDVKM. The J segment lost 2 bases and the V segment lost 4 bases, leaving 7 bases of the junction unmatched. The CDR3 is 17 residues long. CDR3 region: CASSSRTSGTLTDTQYF. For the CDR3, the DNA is TGTGCCAGCAGTTCCCGGACTAGCGGGACCCTCACAGATACGCAGTATTTT.

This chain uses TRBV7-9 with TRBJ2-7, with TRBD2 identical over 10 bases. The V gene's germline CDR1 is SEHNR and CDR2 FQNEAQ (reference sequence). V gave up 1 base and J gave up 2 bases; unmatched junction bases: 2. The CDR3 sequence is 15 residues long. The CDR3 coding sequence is TGTGCCAGCAGCTTAGTAACTAGCGGGACCTACGAGCAGTACTTC. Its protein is CASSLVTSGTYEQYF.

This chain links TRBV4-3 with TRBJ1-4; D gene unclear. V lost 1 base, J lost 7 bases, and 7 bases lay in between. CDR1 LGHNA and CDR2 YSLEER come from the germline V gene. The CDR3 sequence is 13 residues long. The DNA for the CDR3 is TGCGCCAGCAGCCAAGTTCGAGCTGAAAAACTGTTTTTT. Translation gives CASSQVRAEKLFF.

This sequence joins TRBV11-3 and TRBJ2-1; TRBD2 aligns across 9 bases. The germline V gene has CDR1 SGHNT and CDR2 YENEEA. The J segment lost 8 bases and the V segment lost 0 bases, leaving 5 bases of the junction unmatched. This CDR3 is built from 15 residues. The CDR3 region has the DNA TGTGCCAGCAGCTTAGAAGCGGGAGGAGGGGATGAGCAGTTCTTC. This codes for CASSLEAGGGDEQFF.

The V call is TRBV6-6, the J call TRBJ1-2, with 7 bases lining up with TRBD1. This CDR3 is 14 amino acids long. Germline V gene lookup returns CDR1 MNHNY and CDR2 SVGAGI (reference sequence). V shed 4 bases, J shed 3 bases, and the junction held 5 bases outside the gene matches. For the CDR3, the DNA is TGTGCCAGCAGTTTGGGACAGAGGGACTATGGCTACACCTTC. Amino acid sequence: CASSLGQRDYGYTF.

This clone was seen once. CDR3 loop: CASSPSTGPDYGYTF. CDR3 nucleotide sequence: TGTGCCAGCAGCCCCTCGACAGGGCCGGACTATGGCTACACCTTC. J is TRBJ1-2 and V is TRBV11-3, with 7 bases aligning to TRBD1. J was trimmed by 3 bases and V by 5 bases; bases with no gene match: 9. Germline loops: CDR1 SGHNT, CDR2 YENEEA. The CDR3 extends over 15 amino acids.

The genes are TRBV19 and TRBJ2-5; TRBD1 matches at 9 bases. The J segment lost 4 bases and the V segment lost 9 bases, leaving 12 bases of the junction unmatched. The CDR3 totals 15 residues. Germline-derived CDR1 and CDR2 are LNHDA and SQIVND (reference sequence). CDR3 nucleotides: TGTGCCAGGTCGATGAGGGACAGGGTTTTAGAGACCCAGTACTTC. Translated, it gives CARSMRDRVLETQYF. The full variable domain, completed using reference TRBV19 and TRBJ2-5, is DGGITQSPKYLFRKEGQNVTLSCEQNLNHDAMYWYRQDPGQGLRLIYYSQIVNDFQKGDIAEGYSVSREKKESFPLTVTSAQKNPTAFYLCARSMRDRVLETQYFGPGTRLLVL.

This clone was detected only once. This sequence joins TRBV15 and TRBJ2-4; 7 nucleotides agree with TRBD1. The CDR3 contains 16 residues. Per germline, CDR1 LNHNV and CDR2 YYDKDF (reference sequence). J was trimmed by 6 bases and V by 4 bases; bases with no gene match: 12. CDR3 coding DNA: TGTGCCACCAGCAAAATGGGAGAGGGGGCTTCAAACATTCAGTACTTC. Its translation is CATSKMGEGASNIQYF.

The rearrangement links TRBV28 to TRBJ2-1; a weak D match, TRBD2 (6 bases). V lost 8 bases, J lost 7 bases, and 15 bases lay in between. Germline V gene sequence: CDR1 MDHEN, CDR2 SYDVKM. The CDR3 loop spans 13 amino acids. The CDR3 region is CASREGAGNEQFF. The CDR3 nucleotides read TGTGCCAGCCGCGAGGGCGCGGGGAATGAGCAGTTCTTC.

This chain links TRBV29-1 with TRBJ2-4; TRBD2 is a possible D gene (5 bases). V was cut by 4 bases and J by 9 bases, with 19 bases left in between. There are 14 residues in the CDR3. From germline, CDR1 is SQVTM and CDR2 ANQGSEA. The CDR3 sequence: CSVVVLEVGGIQYF. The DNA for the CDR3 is TGCAGCGTTGTCGTCCTGGAGGTGGGTGGCATTCAGTACTTC.

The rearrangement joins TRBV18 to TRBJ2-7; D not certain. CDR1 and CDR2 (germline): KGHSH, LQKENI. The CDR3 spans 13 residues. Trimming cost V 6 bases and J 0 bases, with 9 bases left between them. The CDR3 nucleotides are TGTGCCAGCTCCCCCCCTGTCTCCTACGAGCAGTACTTC. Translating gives CASSPPVSYEQYF.

CDR3 loop: CASSQVAGTGGPFFYGYTF. CDR3 nucleotide sequence: TGTGCCAGCAGCCAAGTTGCCGGGACAGGGGGCCCATTTTTCTATGGCTACACCTTC. V is TRBV4-2 and J is TRBJ1-2; 12 bases are a match to TRBD1. Germline lookup yields CDR1 LGHNA and CDR2 YNFKEQ. The CDR3 has 19 residues. V shed 1 base and J 4 bases; nucleotides not matched to a gene: 13.

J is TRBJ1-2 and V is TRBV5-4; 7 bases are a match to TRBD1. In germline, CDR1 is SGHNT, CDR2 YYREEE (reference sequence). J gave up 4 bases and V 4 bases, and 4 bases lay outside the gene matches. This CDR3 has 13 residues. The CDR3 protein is CASSTDRVYGYTF. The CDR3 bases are TGTGCCAGCAGCACCGACAGGGTCTATGGCTACACCTTC.

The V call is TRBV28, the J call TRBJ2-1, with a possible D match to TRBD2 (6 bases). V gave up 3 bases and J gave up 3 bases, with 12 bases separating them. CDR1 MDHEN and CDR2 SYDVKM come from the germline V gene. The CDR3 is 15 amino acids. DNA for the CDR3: TGTGCCAGCAGTTTTTTCGGGAGAAGCTACAATGAGCAGTTCTTC. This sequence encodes CASSFFGRSYNEQFF.

The CDR3 nucleotides are TGTGCCAGCAGTTTATTTAACTTAAACACCGGGGAGCTGTTTTTT. It yields the protein CASSLFNLNTGELFF. The chain joins TRBV28 to TRBJ2-2; D remains unclear. Germline assignment: CDR1 MDHEN and CDR2 SYDVKM. The CDR3 sequence is 15 residues long. The germline V and J ends were trimmed by 1 base and 2 bases, with 8 bases remaining between them.